A single sample is the source of the 3 T cell receptor beta chains below, sequenced in a study of T cell responses to AZD1222 COVID-19 vaccine. The protocol was immunoSEQ multiplex PCR, while the TCRdb copy is restricted to in-frame clones and leaves out a portion. The repertoire includes about 180,000 clones, around 90% of them detected once, and roughly 8% sits in the top ten. This specimen was peripheral blood, taken on day 0 of AZD1222 vaccination. Receptors originate from an adult in good health.

J is TRBJ2-3 and V is TRBV5-4; D not certain. Germline CDR1 and CDR2: SGHNT and YYREEE (reference sequence). The CDR3 runs 18 residues. V lost 2 bases to trimming and J lost 2 bases, with 21 bases between them. Here the CDR3 reads CASSFPKGPIGHTDTQYF. The CDR3 DNA reads as TGTGCCAGCAGCTTTCCAAAAGGGCCGATTGGTCACACAGATACGCAGTATTTT.

The J gene is TRBJ1-2, the V gene TRBV6-1; 9 bases map to TRBD1. The V gene end was trimmed by 3 bases and the J gene end by 5 bases; junction bases not matched to a gene: 4. CDR3 length: 14 amino acids. In germline, CDR1 is MNHNS, CDR2 SASEGT. CDR3 in amino acids: CASSEGQGGYGYTF. CDR3 DNA: TGTGCCAGCAGTGAGGGACAGGGAGGATATGGCTACACCTTC.

The chain links TRBV2 to TRBJ2-3; unclear D gene. V was cut by 8 bases and J by 4 bases, with 7 bases left in between. From germline, CDR1 is SNHLY and CDR2 FYNNEI. This CDR3 has 11 residues. The CDR3 bases are TGTGCCAGCTCCCGGGCAGATACGCAGTATTTT. It codes for CASSRADTQYF. The complete variable domain, with remaining parts taken from reference TRBV2 and TRBJ2-3, reads EPEVTQTPSHQVTQMGQEVILRCVPISNHLYFYWYRQILGQKVEFLVSFYNNEISEKSEIFDDQFSVERPDGSNFTLKIRSTKLEDSAMYFCASSRADTQYFGPGTRLTVL.